These 18 T cell receptor beta chains were all obtained from the same sample, sequenced in a study of T cells in Graves' hyperthyroidism and ophthalmopathy. Amplification yielded TCR beta CDR3 regions, with RNA transcripts as the source. RT-PCR in the first round (using the HTBI primer set) targeted the TCR CDR3. TCRdb passed the multiplex PCR reads through MiXCR, listing each CDR3 protein once. Counted here are about 570,000 distinct CDR3 sequences, approximately 44% occurring once; the ten biggest clones make up under 20%. What was sequenced was peripheral blood or thyroid tissue (not recorded which). These receptors were obtained from an adult woman with Graves' disease, either hyperthyroidism or ophthalmopathy (not recorded which).

This clonotype has ten or more counts. V usage is TRBV9 and J usage is TRBJ2-7; D possibly corresponds to TRBD2 (6 bases). The CDR3 spans 16 residues. CDR1 SGDLS and CDR2 YYNGEE come from the germline V gene. V was trimmed by 4 bases and J by 5 bases, leaving 22 bases between them. The CDR3 DNA sequence: TGTGCCAGCAGCCAATACCCTAGCGCCACTCGGAACGAGCAGTACTTC. Residues: CASSQYPSATRNEQYF.

This clonotype appeared many times. The chain is built from TRBV7-2 and TRBJ1-2; 9 bases agree with TRBD1. Germline V gene sequence: CDR1 SGHTA, CDR2 FQGNSA. The CDR3 totals 19 residues. V shed 1 base, J shed 3 bases, and the junction held 15 bases outside the gene matches. CDR3 sequence: CASSLDELGGQGEDYGYTF. The CDR3, as DNA: TGTGCCAGCAGCTTAGATGAACTCGGGGGACAGGGTGAAGACTATGGCTACACCTTC.

Of note for this clonotype: Being one base from a much bigger clone, this may be a read error. CDR3 region: CASSLAGWGRWGYTF. In DNA, the CDR3 is TGTGCCAGCAGCCTAGCCGGATGGGGACGTTGGGGCTACACCTTC. The rearrangement links TRBV14 to TRBJ1-2; TRBD1 might be the D (5 bases). The CDR3 consists of 15 residues. The germline V and J ends were trimmed by 4 bases and 8 bases, with 20 bases remaining between them. CDR1 is SGHDN, CDR2 FVKESK, per germline.

This sequence joins TRBV10-2 and TRBJ2-1, with TRBD1 matching over 7 bases. The CDR3 has 14 residues. With 10 bases clipped from V and 4 bases from J, the junction kept 10 bases outside the gene matches. Germline values: CDR1 WSHSY, CDR2 SAAADI. In DNA form, the CDR3 reads TGCGCCACCCAGGGGGTAACATATTACAATGAGCAGTTCTTC. Protein product: CATQGVTYYNEQFF.

The V and J genes are TRBV4-1 and TRBJ1-1; no firm D call. CDR1 is MGHRA, CDR2 YSYEKL, per germline. V was cut by 4 bases and J by 4 bases, with 10 bases left in between. This CDR3 spans 13 amino acids. The DNA of the CDR3 is TGCGCCAGCAGCCCGATGGGGTTCACTGAAGCTTTCTTT. Translating gives CASSPMGFTEAFF.

This clonotype was seen at least ten times. J is TRBJ2-5 and V is TRBV12-3 or TRBV12-4, with TRBD2 identical over 8 bases. The CDR3 is 13 amino acids. V was pared by 10 bases and J by 8 bases, with 12 bases of the junction left unmatched. CDR3 in DNA: TGTGCCACCTCGGGAGGGTTGTCGGGAACCCAGTACTTC. This translates into CATSGGLSGTQYF.

Note on this clonotype: A read error may produce the germline difference seen at one junction end. The rearrangement uses TRBV6-4 and TRBJ1-5, with 7 nucleotides matching TRBD1. The germline CDR1 and CDR2 sequences are MRHNA and SNTAGT. There are 17 residues in the CDR3. CDR3 in DNA: TGTGCCGGCAGTGACTCTTTTGACAGGGCTGTGTATCAGCCCCAGCATTTT. It codes for CAGSDSFDRAVYQPQHF.

This clonotype was recorded a few times. This CDR3 is CASENRDTINSPLHF. The CDR3 DNA reads TGCGCCAGCGAAAACAGGGACACGATTAATTCACCCCTCCACTTT. J is TRBJ1-6 and V is TRBV5-1, with D possibly being TRBD1 (6 bases). This CDR3 comprises 15 residues. Per germline, CDR1 SGHRS and CDR2 YFSETQ. V lost 7 bases and J 6 bases, leaving 17 bases between the germline ends.

The V and J genes are TRBV15 and TRBJ2-5; 8 bases fit TRBD2. The germline CDR1 and CDR2 sequences are LNHNV and YYDKDF (reference sequence). J gave up 5 bases and V 5 bases, and 7 bases lay outside the gene matches. The CDR3 loop spans 14 amino acids. This CDR3 is CATSFSGSRETQYF. CDR3 coding DNA: TGTGCCACCAGCTTCAGCGGGAGCCGGGAGACCCAGTACTTC.

This rearrangement joins TRBV10-3 to TRBJ2-5; either TRBD1 or TRBD2 may supply D (5 bases each). This CDR3 comprises 14 residues. The V gene lost 3 bases and the J gene lost 2 bases, with 10 bases spanning the gap. The germline V gene has CDR1 ENHRY and CDR2 SYGVKD. The CDR3 region is CAISDGAGQETQYF. The CDR3 nucleotides read TGTGCCATCAGTGATGGGGCGGGTCAAGAGACCCAGTACTTC.

The chain recombines TRBV9 with TRBJ2-5; maybe TRBD2 (7 bases). The CDR3 extends over 19 amino acids. Germline V gene data show CDR1 as SGDLS and CDR2 as YYNGEE. V lost 1 base, J lost 5 bases, and 27 bases lay in between. This CDR3 reads CASSVPGGQGTGELETQYF. The CDR3 DNA sequence: TGTGCCAGCAGCGTACCGGGGGGCCAGGGTACCGGGGAGCTCGAGACCCAGTACTTC.

This chain uses TRBV7-3 with TRBJ2-1; D is perhaps TRBD1 (6 bases). The germline V gene has CDR1 SGHTA and CDR2 FQGTGA. This CDR3 has 14 residues. Trimming stripped 4 bases from V and 2 bases from J, with 9 bases between. The CDR3 sequence: CASSSRGTYNEQFF. DNA for the CDR3: TGTGCCAGCAGCTCCAGGGGAACCTACAATGAGCAGTTCTTC.

This rearrangement joins TRBV19 to TRBJ1-6; 10 bases match TRBD1. CDR3 size: 13 residues. Per the germline V gene, CDR1 is LNHDA and CDR2 is SQIVND (reference sequence). J lost 13 bases, V lost 5 bases, and 5 bases had no gene match. The CDR3 DNA is TGTGCCAGTAGTGGGGGACAGGGGACTCCCCTCCACTTT. This gives the protein CASSGGQGTPLHF.

V is TRBV15 and J is TRBJ2-2; no definite D call. The germline V and J ends were trimmed by 1 base and 5 bases, with 2 bases remaining between them. CDR1 is LNHNV and CDR2 is YYDKDF in the germline V gene (reference sequence). CDR3 length equals 12 residues. CDR3 DNA sequence: TGTGCCACCAGCAGAGGTACCGGGGAGCTGTTTTTT. This gives the protein CATSRGTGELFF.

This clonotype was recorded only once. The CDR3, as DNA: TGTGCCAGCAGCCAAAGCTCAGGGCCCTACGAGCAGTACTTC. Its translation: CASSQSSGPYEQYF. The chain recombines TRBV14 with TRBJ2-5; perhaps TRBD1 as D (5 bases). The assigned J gene may be wrong: the sequence end matches TRBJ2-7 better. Germline lookup yields CDR1 SGHDN and CDR2 FVKESK. The CDR3 sequence is 14 residues long.

The chain couples TRBV10-3 to TRBJ1-2; 7 bases are shared with TRBD1. V shed 9 bases, J shed 4 bases, and the junction held 11 bases outside the gene matches. The CDR3 runs 14 residues. CDR1 is ENHRY, CDR2 SYGVKD, per germline. CDR3 bases: TGTGCCATTGCCAACAGGGGAACGTCCTATGGCTACACCTTC. Translation gives CAIANRGTSYGYTF.

The J gene is TRBJ2-5, the V gene TRBV25-1; 8 nucleotides match TRBD1. There are 17 residues in the CDR3. Germline V gives CDR1 MGHDK, CDR2 SYGVNS. J gave up 5 bases and V 6 bases, and 17 bases lay outside the gene matches. DNA of the CDR3: TGTGCCAGCAGCAAATGGGGGCAGGGGGCGATCCAGGAGACCCAGTACTTC. Amino acids: CASSKWGQGAIQETQYF.

V is TRBV28 and J is TRBJ1-5; D not certain. This CDR3 spans 15 amino acids. Trimming removed 3 bases from V and 0 bases from J, with 9 bases in between. In germline, CDR1 is MDHEN, CDR2 SYDVKM. The CDR3 spells CASSFQDLSNQPQHF. CDR3 DNA: TGTGCCAGCAGTTTCCAGGACCTTAGCAATCAGCCCCAGCATTTT. The whole variable domain, remainder taken from reference TRBV28 and TRBJ1-5, is DVKVTQSSRYLVKRTGEKVFLECVQDMDHENMFWYRQDPGLGLRLIYFSYDVKMKEKGDIPEGYSVSREKKERFSLILESASTNQTSMYLCASSFQDLSNQPQHFGDGTRLSIL.